This T cell receptor (beta chain) appears in the sequencing data of a study of identifying expanded T cells in peripheral blood. Findings of the study overall: Over two and four weeks, about 16 and 20 clones changed, versus more than 1 between replicates.

Sequenced by immunoSEQ multiplex PCR; TCRdb stores in-frame clones only, minus some. The table has about 47,000 clones, 65% to 90% seen once. As regards this clone: Its specificity is not known.

Sequenced sample: blood. The source of this sequence is a person aged 18 to 75 in good health.

The CDR3 loop is CASSTRGDTEAFF. Written as DNA, the CDR3 is TGTGCCAGCAGCACCAGAGGGGACACTGAAGCTTTCTTT. V is TRBV7-6 and J is TRBJ1-1, with a possible D match to TRBD1 (5 bases). Deletions cut 5 bases from V and 3 bases from J, with 10 bases between. Germline V lookup: CDR1 SGHVS, CDR2 FNYEAQ. There are 13 residues in the CDR3.